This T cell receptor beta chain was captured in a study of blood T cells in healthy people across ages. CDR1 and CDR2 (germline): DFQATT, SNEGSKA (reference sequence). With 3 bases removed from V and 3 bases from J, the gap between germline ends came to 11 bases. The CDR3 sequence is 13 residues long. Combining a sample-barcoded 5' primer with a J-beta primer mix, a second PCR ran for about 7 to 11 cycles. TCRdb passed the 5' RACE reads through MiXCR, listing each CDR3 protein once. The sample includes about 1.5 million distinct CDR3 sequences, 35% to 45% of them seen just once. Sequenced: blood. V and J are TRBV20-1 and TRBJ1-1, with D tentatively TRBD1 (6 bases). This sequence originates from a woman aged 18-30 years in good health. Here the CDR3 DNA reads TGCAGTGCTAGTTTGTCAGGGGACACTGAAGCTTTCTTT. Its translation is CSASLSGDTEAFF.